One and the same sample provided the 5 T cell receptor beta chains below, sequenced in a study of T cell repertoires in cytomegalovirus infection. Each CDR3 protein is one row after TCRdb ran MiXCR on the reads. The sample lists about 330,000 distinct CDR3 sequences; roughly 34% were seen once. Their antigens remain unidentified. This specimen consisted of cultured PBMCs, obtained from culture after CMV antigen stimulation. The source is a human donor in good health (CMV status not recorded). Some clones in this sample may be carry-over from other donors' samples.

The V call is TRBV6-8, the J call TRBJ1-5, with TRBD1 as a possible D gene (5 bases). CDR3 length: 14 amino acids. Germline CDR1 MNHGY, CDR2 SAAAGT. The V gene lost 4 bases and the J gene lost 9 bases, with 16 bases spanning the gap. The CDR3 spells CASSSGTEDGPQHF. The CDR3 DNA sequence: TGTGCCAGCAGTTCCGGGACGGAGGATGGGCCCCAGCATTTT.

This clonotype has only a few counts. The V gene is TRBV20-1, the J gene TRBJ2-1, with unresolved D. Per germline, CDR1 DFQATT and CDR2 SNEGSKA (reference sequence). Trimming pared 3 bases from V and 5 bases from J, leaving 8 bases between. This CDR3 contains 12 residues. CDR3 loop: CSASIQNNEQFF. The CDR3 nucleotides read TGCAGTGCTAGTATACAGAACAATGAGCAGTTCTTC.

The V and J genes are TRBV28 and TRBJ1-1; 8 nucleotides match TRBD1. V gave up 5 bases and J gave up 6 bases; unmatched junction bases: 2. The CDR3 sequence is 12 residues long. Germline V CDR1 and CDR2: MDHEN, SYDVKM. CDR3 DNA sequence: TGTGCCAGCAGTGGACAGGGCTCTGAAGCTTTCTTT. Translated: CASSGQGSEAFF.

This clonotype has just a few counts. The V gene is TRBV5-1, the J gene TRBJ1-2; D might be TRBD1 (6 bases). This CDR3 has 13 residues. Germline V gene sequence: CDR1 SGHRS, CDR2 YFSETQ. V was trimmed by 0 bases and J by 4 bases, leaving 7 bases between them. The CDR3 sequence is CASSLGTVYGYTF. The DNA for the CDR3 is TGCGCCAGCAGCTTGGGGACAGTCTATGGCTACACCTTC.

This clonotype appeared a few times. The J gene is TRBJ2-1, the V gene TRBV11-2, with a possible D match to TRBD1 (5 bases). V lost 3 bases and J 6 bases, leaving 9 bases between the germline ends. The CDR3 runs to 13 residues. In germline, CDR1 is SGHAT, CDR2 FQNNGV. Written as DNA, the CDR3 is TGTGCCAGCAGCTTTAATAGGGGCAATGAGCAGTTCTTC. This translates into CASSFNRGNEQFF.